The T cell receptor beta chain under discussion was sequenced for a study of blood T cell repertoires in COVID-19. About the research overall: COVID-19 samples, acute and convalescent, were from the United States, Italy and Spain. PBMCs, B-cell-depleted T cells, or T cells provided the cDNA or gDNA that made up the material.

TCRdb's table, derived via immunoSEQ multiplex PCR, lists solely in-frame clones and lacks some. The sample includes 270,000 or so clones, roughly 84% of them seen just once. V lost 0 bases to trimming and J lost 9 bases, with 9 bases between them. This CDR3 has 14 residues. Germline lookup yields CDR1 MNHNY and CDR2 SVGAGI (reference sequence). The source material was peripheral blood. This receptor was obtained from a woman under 30 with acute or convalescent COVID-19. The rearrangement uses TRBV6-6 and TRBJ1-6; no clear D gene. The CDR3 is CASSYSVRSSPLHF. The CDR3, as DNA: TGTGCCAGCAGTTACTCTGTTCGGTCTTCACCCCTCCACTTT.